The text below deals with one T cell receptor beta chain. Its antigen is still unknown. Per-base quality was not reported, and no clone a single base away is much larger than it. CDR1 and CDR2 are read off the germline V gene as SGDLS and YYNGEE. The CDR3 runs 14 amino acids, cysteine and phenylalanine included. Only CDR3 DNA is held: 42 bases, read in frame from base 1. V and J are truncated by 0 bases and 3 bases respectively, leaving an intervening sequence of 9 bases. The sample belongs to a study of graft-versus-host responses after intestinal transplantation (dated by TCRdb to the early 2020s). With regard to the full study: Recipients received multivisceral, liver-intestinal, or isolated intestinal transplants. Every recipient was given anti-thymocyte globulin induction, then maintenance tacrolimus and steroids for 2 to 3 years. Bulk TCR-beta CDR3 sequencing was used to track graft-versus-host and host-versus-graft alloreactive T cell clones in the graft, circulation and bone marrow after intestinal transplantation. Alloreactive clones were identified by sequencing pre-transplant mixed lymphocyte reaction products and comparing these products with unstimulated pre-transplant donor and recipient T cells. A cohort of approximately 23 intestinal transplant recipients, including one retransplant, was enrolled, and a few patients lacking pretransplant specimens were excluded. A peak of at least 4% donor T cells among recipient peripheral blood mononuclear cells was the definition used for donor T cell macrochimerism. Rather than going through the commercial service, samples from a few later patients were sequenced in-house on an Illumina MiSeq and processed with MiXCR. The paper as a whole reports these results and caveats: Early after transplant, declines in HvG clones were associated with peak levels of circulating GvH clones. High GvH to HvG T cell clonal ratios were observed in the allografts of patients with donor T cell macrochimerism. GvH clones turned up in recipient bone marrow, with some appearing earlier in ileal mucosa or blood, a pattern consistent with an intestinal mucosal origin. The relatively low number and heterogeneity of intestinal transplant patients limited the conclusions.

Library construction relied on the immunoSEQ multiplex PCR assay. High-throughput TCR-beta CDR3 sequencing of genomic DNA from most patients was performed by Adaptive Biotechnologies. Turning to the authors' computational methods: Adaptive's ImmunoSEQ software was the source of the TCR sequencing data for about 18 patients, while three other patients were processed with MiXCR and VDJtools. CDR3 nucleotide sequences shared by donor and recipient were removed because the origin of these sequences could not be assigned. At least 2-fold expansion over unstimulated cells and a minimum CFSE-low frequency of 0.002% (template counts) or 0.001% (read counts) were required for clones to be classified as alloreactive. A clone was considered mappable if detected in the sequenced pre-transplant spleen, lymph node, or MLR CFSE-low populations of the donor or recipient. Cumulative frequency of alloreactive clones was calculated as a percentage of all sequences weighted by copy number. The clones in this table, taken by TCRdb from immuneACCESS, are in-frame only. Not every clone is retained; where verified, under half of the shortfall comes from an unresolved V gene, and the cause of the rest is unknown. Clone size and the V and J calls come from that table; the DNA yielded D and trimming. The sample records some 31,000 clones, around 92% of which are singletons. 0.7% to 0.85% of the sample rests with the top ten.

In the first month after transplant, blood samples were collected up to 4 times, and after that at least monthly when available. Here the sequenced sample was PBMCs, taken 66 days after intestinal transplant. The V and J genes are TRBV9 and TRBJ1-1; the D region possibly corresponds to TRBD1 (5 bases align). This TCR was recovered from a human patient who received an intestinal transplant, so some T cells may come from the graft donor. The DNA reads as follows: TGTGCCAGCAGCGTAGTGGCAGGGTACACTGAAGCTTTCTTT. This translates into CASSVVAGYTEAFF.